A single sample gave rise to the 15 T cell receptor beta chains below, sequenced in a study of PD-1 blockade in classical Hodgkin lymphoma. Assay: immunoSEQ multiplex PCR; the TCRdb copy retains only in-frame clones and omits some. The repertoire holds about 58,000 clones, with under 95% as singletons. After autologous stem cell transplantation all patients relapsed, and prior brentuximab vedotin exposure differed between cohorts. This material consisted of peripheral blood mononuclear cells (PBMCs), taken before the second cycle of nivolumab. The receptors originated from a human donor with classical Hodgkin lymphoma.

V and J are TRBV5-4 and TRBJ2-7, with D tentatively TRBD2 (5 bases). The V gene's germline CDR1 is SGHNT and CDR2 YYREEE (reference sequence). Trimming shortened V by 0 bases and J by 0 bases, and 13 bases separated the two germline ends. The CDR3 extends over 16 amino acids. The CDR3 DNA is TGTGCCAGCAGCTTGGCTACGGGATTTAGCTCCTACGAGCAGTACTTC. Protein: CASSLATGFSSYEQYF. The full variable domain, rest sourced from reference TRBV5-4 and TRBJ2-7, is ETGVTQSPTHLIKTRGQQVTLRCSSQSGHNTVSWYQQALGQGPQFIFQYYREEENGRGNFPPRFSGLQFPNYSSELNVNALELDDSALYLCASSLATGFSSYEQYFGPGTRLTVT.

The chain carries TRBV27 and TRBJ2-7; D may be TRBD1 or TRBD2 (6 bases each). Germline CDR1 reads MNHEY; CDR2 reads SMNVEV (reference sequence). Deletions cut 4 bases from V and 6 bases from J, with 19 bases between. The CDR3 extends over 15 amino acids. The CDR3 region has the DNA TGTGCCAGCAGTTCTGGACAATGGGGGGCTAGCGAGCAGTACTTC. Translated, it gives CASSSGQWGASEQYF.

This clone was detected only a few times. The chain uses TRBV5-1 and TRBJ2-5; 8 positions match TRBD1. Germline loops: CDR1 SGHRS, CDR2 YFSETQ. CDR3 length: 17 amino acids. With 4 bases clipped from V and 1 base from J, the junction kept 12 bases outside the gene matches. The CDR3 sequence is CASSHTDRGLTQETQYF. CDR3 DNA sequence: TGCGCCAGCAGCCATACTGACAGGGGTCTAACCCAAGAGACCCAGTACTTC.

The chain has TRBV6-5 and TRBJ2-3, with 7 bases aligning to TRBD1. In germline, CDR1 is MNHEY, CDR2 SVGAGI. This CDR3 has 16 residues. V trimming: 2 bases; J trimming: 2 bases; junction bases outside the gene matches: 7. The CDR3 DNA is TGTGCCAGCAGTTACCACGACAGGGCGATCACAGATACGCAGTATTTT. Translating gives CASSYHDRAITDTQYF.

The V gene is TRBV30, the J gene TRBJ1-5, with unresolved D. The germline CDR1 and CDR2 sequences are GTSNPN and SVGIG (reference sequence). This CDR3 is built from 18 residues. V lost 0 bases and J lost 2, with 20 bases in between. The CDR3 region has the DNA TGTGCCTGGAGTGTACAAGGGAGGGAGGGATCGCGCAATCAGCCCCAGCATTTT. Translating gives CAWSVQGREGSRNQPQHF.

V is TRBV19 and J is TRBJ1-1; D is perhaps TRBD1 (5 bases). Germline V gives CDR1 LNHDA, CDR2 SQIVND (reference sequence). The CDR3 is made up of 15 amino acids. The V end was cut by 0 bases, the J end by 6 bases, with 14 bases between. The CDR3 is CASSIDPGWLAEAFF. CDR3 DNA: TGTGCCAGTAGTATAGATCCAGGGTGGTTGGCTGAAGCTTTCTTT. The full variable domain, completed using reference TRBV19 and TRBJ1-1, is DGGITQSPKYLFRKEGQNVTLSCEQNLNHDAMYWYRQDPGQGLRLIYYSQIVNDFQKGDIAEGYSVSREKKESFPLTVTSAQKNPTAFYLCASSIDPGWLAEAFFGQGTRLTVV.

This clone was seen only a few times. The V and J genes are TRBV11-1 and TRBJ1-4, with unresolved D. V was shortened by 3 bases and J by 0 bases, with 8 bases between the two germline ends. The CDR3 is made up of 15 amino acids. Germline V gene lookup returns CDR1 SGHAT and CDR2 FQDESV (reference sequence). This chain's CDR3 is CASSFNTPTNEKLFF. In nucleotides, the CDR3 is TGTGCCAGCAGCTTTAATACACCAACTAATGAAAAACTGTTTTTT.

This clone was detected only once. This chain links TRBV19 with TRBJ2-3, with D possibly TRBD2 on 5 matching bases. Germline V CDR1 and CDR2: LNHDA, SQIVND (reference sequence). This CDR3 has 14 residues. Trimming took 5 bases from V and 2 from J, leaving 11 bases between them. The CDR3 is CASSLGDYTDTQYF. The CDR3 DNA sequence: TGTGCCAGTAGTCTGGGAGACTACACAGATACGCAGTATTTT.

The chain recombines TRBV7-9 with TRBJ2-1; D tentatively reads TRBD1 or TRBD2 (6 bases each). The CDR3 runs to 16 residues. Germline values: CDR1 SEHNR, CDR2 FQNEAQ (reference sequence). V lost 8 bases to trimming and J lost 8 bases, with 25 bases between them. The CDR3 nucleotides read TGTGCCAGCCCCCCAGGGGTAATAGCGGAGGGCGATGAGCAGTTCTTC. Translation: CASPPGVIAEGDEQFF.

The CDR3 DNA reads TGTGCCAGTAGCGTCAGAAGCTATGGCTACACCTTC. It translates to CASSVRSYGYTF. The chain carries TRBV19 and TRBJ1-2; no definite D call. The V gene's germline CDR1 is LNHDA and CDR2 SQIVND (reference sequence). This CDR3 has 12 residues. The germline V and J ends were trimmed by 6 bases and 4 bases, with 9 bases remaining between them. The variable domain in full, completed from reference TRBV19 and TRBJ1-2, reads DGGITQSPKYLFRKEGQNVTLSCEQNLNHDAMYWYRQDPGQGLRLIYYSQIVNDFQKGDIAEGYSVSREKKESFPLTVTSAQKNPTAFYLCASSVRSYGYTFGSGTRLTVV.

V gene TRBV19 combines with J gene TRBJ2-4; no firm D call. Looked up from germline, CDR1 is LNHDA and CDR2 is SQIVND (reference sequence). CDR3 length: 11 amino acids. Trimming removed 1 base at V and 9 bases at J, with 4 bases between. The CDR3 spells CASSIGSIQYF. The CDR3 DNA is TGTGCCAGTAGTATAGGTAGCATTCAGTACTTC.

The chain couples TRBV4-2 to TRBJ2-6; D ambiguous. Looked up from germline, CDR1 is LGHNA and CDR2 is YNFKEQ. This CDR3 has 18 residues. V was cut by 0 bases and J by 2 bases, with 14 bases left in between. The CDR3 sequence: CASSQDEVTAAGANVLTF. The CDR3 nucleotides read TGTGCCAGCAGCCAAGATGAGGTCACGGCGGCTGGGGCCAACGTCCTGACTTTC.

V and J are TRBV7-2 and TRBJ1-2; D is undetermined. CDR3 length equals 17 residues. Germline CDR1 SGHTA, CDR2 FQGNSA. Trimming shortened V by 5 bases and J by 2 bases, and 21 bases separated the two germline ends. As DNA, the CDR3 is TGTGCCAGCAGCCCCGGGCCTAACCCCGATCCAAACTATGGCTACACCTTC. Translated, it gives CASSPGPNPDPNYGYTF.

This clone was observed many times. This sequence joins TRBV7-9 and TRBJ2-5; 8 nucleotides match TRBD2. The CDR3 contains 17 residues. V was pared by 2 bases and J by 1 base, with 9 bases of the junction left unmatched. In germline, CDR1 is SEHNR, CDR2 FQNEAQ (reference sequence). CDR3 DNA: TGTGCCAGCAGCTTACCGTCCATTAGCGGGATCCAAGAGACCCAGTACTTC. Encoded protein: CASSLPSISGIQETQYF.

The chain recombines TRBV5-1 with TRBJ2-3, with 10 nucleotides matching TRBD2. Losses at the gene ends were 0 bases for V and 5 bases for J; bases not matched to a gene: 9. This CDR3 is 17 amino acids long. Germline assignment: CDR1 SGHRS and CDR2 YFSETQ. CDR3 protein: CASSLVSRLAGGDTQYF. The CDR3 nucleotides are TGCGCCAGCAGCTTGGTAAGCCGACTAGCGGGCGGAGATACGCAGTATTTT.